Below, 20 T cell receptor beta chains from the same sample are listed, as sequenced in a study of T-cell memory formation after mild COVID-19. TCRdb reprocessed the 5' RACE reads with MiXCR, giving one entry per CDR3 protein. The data contain around 250,000 distinct CDR3 sequences, approximately 15% of them seen just once; the ten biggest clones take up roughly 21%. Sequenced: PBMCs or a T cell subset sorted from them (not recorded which). The origin of the receptors is a man aged 18 to 35 who had mild COVID-19 (a few samples of this study predate the infection). Cell type and time point are not known.

This clonotype was seen a handful of times. The chain uses TRBV5-1 and TRBJ2-5; 10 bases map to TRBD2. The CDR3 totals 15 residues. V dropped 3 bases and J dropped 2; count of bases not matched to a gene: 4. Germline CDR1 SGHRS, CDR2 YFSETQ. The CDR3 spells CASSSGLAYQETQYF. The CDR3 region has the DNA TGCGCCAGCAGCTCGGGACTAGCGTATCAAGAGACCCAGTACTTC.

This clonotype has only a few counts. This chain connects TRBV7-2 to TRBJ1-3, with 8 bases lining up with TRBD1. The CDR3 is 16 residues long. Germline V gene data show CDR1 as SGHTA and CDR2 as FQGNSA. V was clipped by 5 bases and J by 0 bases; unmatched bases: 6. The CDR3 DNA reads TGTGCCAGCAGCCTGACAGGGGCTTTCTCTGGAAACACCATATATTTT. Translating gives CASSLTGAFSGNTIYF.

This chain uses TRBV6-5 with TRBJ1-2; perhaps TRBD1 as D (6 bases). The CDR3 covers 14 residues. The germline V and J ends were trimmed by 7 bases and 5 bases, with 17 bases remaining between them. Germline V gives CDR1 MNHEY, CDR2 SVGAGI. The CDR3 sequence: CASKGPGHFYGYTF. The CDR3 region has the DNA TGTGCCAGCAAAGGACCGGGACATTTTTATGGCTACACCTTC.

This rearrangement joins TRBV6-5 to TRBJ2-7; D tentatively reads TRBD1 or TRBD2 (5 bases each). Germline values: CDR1 MNHEY, CDR2 SVGAGI. V lost 9 bases and J 6 bases, leaving 12 bases between the germline ends. The CDR3 spans 11 residues. CDR3 amino acids: CASTLGGEQYF. The CDR3 nucleotides read TGTGCCAGTACCCTTGGGGGCGAGCAGTACTTC.

This clonotype was found a few times. The chain carries TRBV5-1 and TRBJ1-1, with 10 bases aligning to TRBD1. Germline-derived CDR1 and CDR2 are SGHRS and YFSETQ. Germline trimming cut 4 bases from V and 5 bases from J; bases unmatched to any gene: 5. CDR3 size: 14 residues. CDR3 in DNA: TGCGCCAGCAGCATTGGGACAGGGGAAACTGAAGCTTTCTTT. Translation: CASSIGTGETEAFF.

The chain has TRBV6-5 and TRBJ1-2, with a weak D call TRBD1 (6 bases). V lost 4 bases to trimming and J lost 2 bases, with 11 bases between them. The CDR3 length is 14 residues. CDR1 and CDR2 from the germline V gene are MNHEY and SVGAGI. The DNA for the CDR3 is TGTGCCAGCAGTTGGGACAACGAAAACTATGGCTACACCTTC. This translates into CASSWDNENYGYTF.

In this sample, this clonotype turned up a few times. The V and J genes are TRBV4-1 and TRBJ1-1; 9 bases line up with TRBD1. J lost 4 bases, V lost 1 base, and 1 base had no gene match. The CDR3 is 14 residues long. Germline V gene data show CDR1 as MGHRA and CDR2 as YSYEKL. CDR3 region: CASSQGQGGTEAFF. In DNA, the CDR3 is TGCGCCAGCAGCCAAGGACAGGGGGGCACTGAAGCTTTCTTT.

The sample holds a few counts of this clonotype. This chain connects TRBV2 to TRBJ2-2; D unresolved. V lost 4 bases to trimming and J lost 1 base, with 7 bases between them. CDR1 is SNHLY, CDR2 FYNNEI, per germline. This CDR3 region has 14 residues. This chain's CDR3 is CASSGDGNTGELFF. DNA of the CDR3: TGTGCCAGCAGTGGCGACGGGAACACCGGGGAGCTGTTTTTT.

A remark on this clonotype: Its ends do not fully match the called genes, so a read error is possible. The chain has TRBV6-6 and TRBJ1-2, with TRBD1 as a possible D gene (6 bases). The V gene's germline CDR1 is MNHNY and CDR2 SVGAGI (reference sequence). The CDR3 loop spans 16 amino acids. The CDR3 spells CASTPQLPSGEGGYTF. The CDR3 nucleotides are TGTGCCAGCACCCCACAGCTCCCCTCAGGGGAAGGAGGCTACACATTC.

The gene calls are TRBV11-3 and TRBJ1-1, with D possibly TRBD1 on 5 matching bases. Germline V lookup: CDR1 SGHNT, CDR2 YENEEA. Trimming left V 0 bases short and J 5 bases short, with 16 bases between. The length of the CDR3 is 16 residues. The CDR3 reads CASSLDLPGRRTEAFF. Here the CDR3 DNA reads TGTGCCAGCAGCTTAGATCTCCCAGGGAGACGGACTGAAGCTTTCTTT.

This clonotype was counted between two and nine times. The J gene is TRBJ2-1, the V gene TRBV2, with no clear D. Germline CDR1 SNHLY, CDR2 FYNNEI. The V end was cut by 4 bases, the J end by 7 bases, with 5 bases between. The CDR3 is made up of 11 amino acids. CDR3 in amino acids: CASSGENEQFF. CDR3 bases: TGTGCCAGCAGTGGGGAAAATGAGCAGTTCTTC.

This clonotype was seen a few times. This chain uses TRBV11-2 with TRBJ2-1, with 7 bases matching TRBD1. Germline V CDR1 and CDR2: SGHAT, FQNNGV. The CDR3 runs to 19 residues. Losses at the gene ends were 3 bases for V and 2 bases for J; bases not matched to a gene: 16. CDR3 coding DNA: TGTGCCAGCAGCTTGTCCCCCCCCACAGGGGAATGGGCCTACAATGAGCAGTTCTTC. The encoded protein is CASSLSPPTGEWAYNEQFF.

This CDR3 is CASSFGRFTDTQYF. The CDR3 region has the DNA TGTGCCAGCAGCTTTGGGCGATTCACAGATACGCAGTATTTT. The chain has TRBV7-6 and TRBJ2-3; D gene uncertain. Germline loops: CDR1 SGHVS, CDR2 FNYEAQ. The V gene lost 3 bases and the J gene lost 2 bases, with 9 bases spanning the gap. The CDR3 is made up of 14 amino acids.

This rearrangement joins TRBV3-1 to TRBJ2-6; D tentatively reads TRBD1 or TRBD2 (5 bases each). V lost 6 bases and J lost 4, with 13 bases in between. The V gene's germline CDR1 is LGHDT and CDR2 YNNKEL (reference sequence). There are 15 residues in the CDR3. CDR3 nucleotide sequence: TGTGCCAGCAGTCTTGGGGGTGACGGGGCCAACGTCCTGACTTTC. This codes for CASSLGGDGANVLTF. Variable domain in full (rest from reference TRBV3-1 and TRBJ2-6): DTAVSQTPKYLVTQMGNDKSIKCEQNLGHDTMYWYKQDSKKFLKIMFSYNNKELIINETVPNRFSPKSPDKAHLNLHINSLELGDSAVYFCASSLGGDGANVLTFGAGSRLTVL.

The chain joins TRBV9 to TRBJ1-2; D perhaps matches TRBD1 (6 bases). The germline V gene encodes CDR1 SGDLS and CDR2 YYNGEE. Trimming left V 2 bases short and J 5 bases short, with 19 bases between. This CDR3 spans 16 amino acids. The CDR3 is CASSVNRVFGRYGYTF. The CDR3 nucleotides are TGTGCCAGCAGCGTCAACAGGGTCTTCGGTCGTTATGGCTACACCTTC.

This rearrangement joins TRBV5-1 to TRBJ2-1; 7 bases agree with TRBD1. Germline assignment: CDR1 SGHRS and CDR2 YFSETQ. The CDR3 extends over 14 amino acids. Unmatched junction bases numbered 6, after V lost 2 bases and J lost 7 bases. The CDR3 nucleotides are TGCGCCAGCAGCTTACAGGGGATGGGGAATGAGCAGTTCTTC. Translating it yields CASSLQGMGNEQFF.

There are a few counts of this clonotype. This rearrangement joins TRBV27 to TRBJ2-2; D is perhaps TRBD1 (5 bases). V was cut by 10 bases and J by 5 bases, with 11 bases left in between. The CDR3 consists of 12 residues. Germline CDR1 is MNHEY and CDR2 is SMNVEV (reference sequence). In nucleotides, the CDR3 is TGTGCCACGAGAAGGGGAACCGGGGAGCTGTTTTTT. This encodes CATRRGTGELFF.

This clonotype was seen a handful of times. The chain employs TRBV11-2 and TRBJ2-4; 10 bases map to TRBD2. J gave up 1 base and V 3 bases, and 15 bases lay outside the gene matches. There are 20 residues in the CDR3. Germline V gives CDR1 SGHAT, CDR2 FQNNGV. Here the CDR3 reads CASSLAGTSVSIRAKNIQYF. DNA for the CDR3: TGTGCCAGCAGCTTGGCCGGGACTAGCGTATCTATTCGCGCCAAAAACATTCAGTACTTC.

This rearrangement joins TRBV6-2 or TRBV6-3 to TRBJ2-7, with D possibly being TRBD1 (6 bases). The CDR3 consists of 12 residues. Germline assignment: CDR1 MNHEY and CDR2 SVGEGT. V lost 5 bases, J lost 3 bases, and 8 bases lay in between. Here the CDR3 reads CASSQQGYEQYV. DNA of the CDR3: TGTGCCAGCAGTCAACAGGGCTACGAGCAGTACGTC.

V gene TRBV28 combines with J gene TRBJ2-1; 8 nucleotides line up with TRBD2. V dropped 5 bases and J dropped 4; count of bases not matched to a gene: 13. The CDR3 loop spans 17 amino acids. In germline, CDR1 is MDHEN, CDR2 SYDVKM. CDR3: CASSPSRKRGRYNEQFF. In DNA, the CDR3 is TGTGCCAGCAGTCCCTCCAGAAAGCGGGGGAGATACAATGAGCAGTTCTTC.